This entry concerns a single T cell receptor (beta chain). Original analysis: Scientists estimated how many nucleated cells there were by amplifying reference gene primers. TCRdb keeps only in-frame clones here, not all; method: immunoSEQ multiplex PCR. That table furnishes V, J and clone size, whereas the DNA furnished D and trimming. The table lists about 670,000 clones, 85% to 90% of them singletons. The CDR3 runs 13 residues. In germline, CDR1 is LGHNT, CDR2 FRNRAP. The V gene lost 0 bases and the J gene lost 8 bases, with 8 bases spanning the gap. This record comes from a study of blood T cell repertoires in COVID-19. Whole-study context: Sites in the United States, Italy and Spain provided acute and convalescent COVID-19 samples. PBMCs, B-cell-depleted T cells, or T cells were the source of the cDNA or gDNA that made up the material.

Sequenced: peripheral blood. The chain is built from TRBV12-5 and TRBJ1-3, with a possible D match to TRBD1 (5 bases). The sequence was collected from a woman in her late teens or twenties with acute or convalescent COVID-19. CDR3 coding DNA: TGTGCTAGTGGTTTGGTTTCGGGGGACACCATATATTTT. Translation gives CASGLVSGDTIYF. Looking up the rest from reference TRBV12-5 and TRBJ1-3 gives the full variable domain: DARVTQTPRHKVTEMGQEVTMRCQPILGHNTVFWYRQTMMQGLELLAYFRNRAPLDDSGMPKDRFSAEMPDATLATLKIQPSEPRDSAVYFCASGLVSGDTIYFGEGSWLTVV.